A selection of T cell receptor beta chains follows, all from one sample in a study of OX40 agonist ivuxolimab in advanced cancers. Data came from immunoSEQ multiplex PCR; TCRdb stores just in-frame clones and leaves some out. The sample has some 70,000 clones; approximately 89% are singletons. The material was CD4+ or CD8+ T cells sorted from blood, obtained in a trial of the OX40 agonist ivuxolimab. Every receptor here comes from an adult with an advanced solid tumor such as melanoma, head and neck, liver or kidney cancer. CDR3s include the opening cysteine and the closing phenylalanine or tryptophan. A D gene is named only where the DNA matches it firmly. Size values are once, few and many counts, or a class for expanded clones, and some rows have none.

D: -; size: -; V: TRBV28; J: TRBJ1-3; length: 16; DNA: TGTGCCAGCACTCTCCGGATAGGGGGATCTGGAAACACCATATATTTT; CDR3: CASTLRIGGSGNTIYF
D: -; size: -; V: TRBV27; J: TRBJ1-5; length: 13; DNA: TGTGCCAGCAGTAAAGGGTTCAATCAGCCCCAGCATTTT; CDR3: CASSKGFNQPQHF
D: TRBD1; size: -; V: TRBV7-2; J: TRBJ1-3; length: 16; DNA: TGTGCCAGCAGCCCGCGACAGGGGGCGGCTGGAAACACCATATATTTT; CDR3: CASSPRQGAAGNTIYF
D: -; size: -; V: TRBV11-1; J: TRBJ2-1; length: 13; DNA: TGTGCCAGCAGCTTAGTACAGTACAATGAGCAGTTCTTC; CDR3: CASSLVQYNEQFF
D: -; size: -; V: TRBV19; J: TRBJ2-7; length: 13; DNA: TGTGCCAGTAGTGTTGTAGGGACCTACGAGCAGTACTTC; CDR3: CASSVVGTYEQYF
D: TRBD1; size: -; V: TRBV30; J: TRBJ2-5; length: 13; DNA: TGTGCCTGGAAGCAGGGGGTAAGAGAGACCCAGTACTTC; CDR3: CAWKQGVRETQYF
D: TRBD1; size: -; V: TRBV10-3; J: TRBJ1-5; length: 13; DNA: TGTGCCATCAGGGACAGGGCGAATCAGCCCCAGCATTTT; CDR3: CAIRDRANQPQHF
D: TRBD1; size: once; V: TRBV4-2; J: TRBJ2-2; length: 18; DNA: TGTGCCAGCAGCCAAGTAATAATCGACAGGGGGTACACCGGGGAGCTGTTTTTT; CDR3: CASSQVIIDRGYTGELFF
D: -; size: -; V: TRBV28; J: TRBJ2-6; length: 15; DNA: TGTGCCAGCAGTCGATCCTACTCTGGGGCCAACGTCCTGACTTTC; CDR3: CASSRSYSGANVLTF
D: TRBD2; size: -; V: TRBV19; J: TRBJ2-1; length: 17; DNA: TGTGCCAGTGCCGTACTTCCCCACGGGGGGAATTACAATGAGCAGTTCTTC; CDR3: CASAVLPHGGNYNEQFF
D: -; size: -; V: TRBV15; J: TRBJ1-5; length: 14; DNA: TGTGCCACCAATGTAAGGGTGGATGGTCAGCCCCAGCATTTT; CDR3: CATNVRVDGQPQHF
D: TRBD1; size: -; V: TRBV4-3; J: TRBJ1-2; length: 13; DNA: TGCGCCAGCAGCCAAGGACAGGGCTTAGGCTACACCTTC; CDR3: CASSQGQGLGYTF
D: TRBD1; size: -; V: TRBV10-2; J: TRBJ1-2; length: 16; DNA: TGCGCCAGCAGTGGCTCAAGACAGGGAAGGGGCTATGGCTACACCTTC; CDR3: CASSGSRQGRGYGYTF
D: -; size: -; V: TRBV7-3; J: TRBJ2-3; length: 13; DNA: TGTGCCAGCAGCTCAGGGACGGGGGATACGCAGTATTTT; CDR3: CASSSGTGDTQYF
D: -; size: few; V: TRBV18; J: TRBJ1-2; length: 14; DNA: TGTGCCAGCTCTCCCGAGCGGGCAGGCTATGGCTACACCTTC; CDR3: CASSPERAGYGYTF
D: TRBD2; size: -; V: TRBV9; J: TRBJ2-2; length: 15; DNA: TGTGCCAGCAGCGAAGGACTAGCGGCCACCGGGGAGCTGTTTTTT; CDR3: CASSEGLAATGELFF
D: TRBD1; size: -; V: TRBV5-4; J: TRBJ1-4; length: 16; DNA: TGTGCCAGCAGCCGGACTACAGGGGCGCCAAATGAAAAACTGTTTTTT; CDR3: CASSRTTGAPNEKLFF
D: TRBD1; size: -; V: TRBV5-1; J: TRBJ1-5; length: 16; DNA: TGCGCCAGCAGCCTAGGACAGGGCCATAGCAATCAGCCCCAGCATTTT; CDR3: CASSLGQGHSNQPQHF
D: TRBD1; size: -; V: TRBV6-5; J: TRBJ2-7; length: 14; DNA: TGTGCCAGCAGTTACGGGACAGGGGCCTACGAGCAGTACTTC; CDR3: CASSYGTGAYEQYF
D: -; size: -; V: TRBV6-5; J: TRBJ1-6; length: 16; DNA: TGTGCCAGCAGTTACCAGGGGCGAAAGGGGGATTCACCCCTCCACTTT; CDR3: CASSYQGRKGDSPLHF
D: -; size: -; V: TRBV27; J: TRBJ1-5; length: 15; DNA: TGTGCCAGCAGTAGCGCTCCGGGTCTCAATCAGCCCCAGCATTTT; CDR3: CASSSAPGLNQPQHF
D: TRBD1; size: -; V: TRBV5-1; J: TRBJ2-3; length: 13; DNA: TGCGCCAGCAGCTTGGATTCCGGGACAGGGCAGTATTTT; CDR3: CASSLDSGTGQYF
D: TRBD2; size: -; V: TRBV4-2; J: TRBJ2-5; length: 16; DNA: TGTGCCAGCAGCCCAGAGCGGGGGGGACCAGAAGAGACCCAGTACTTC; CDR3: CASSPERGGPEETQYF
D: -; size: -; V: TRBV5-4; J: TRBJ2-5; length: 12; DNA: TGTGCCAGCAGGGGTGGGGGAGAGACCCAGTACTTC; CDR3: CASRGGGETQYF
D: -; size: -; V: TRBV5-1; J: TRBJ2-3; length: 16; DNA: TGCGCCAGCAGCTTGGCGGCGGCTCGAGGAGAGGATACGCAGTATTTT; CDR3: CASSLAAARGEDTQYF
D: -; size: -; V: TRBV5-1; J: TRBJ2-1; length: 13; DNA: TGCGCCAGCAGCTTTGGAGATTACAATGAGCAGTTCTTC; CDR3: CASSFGDYNEQFF
D: -; size: medium-sized; V: TRBV29-1; J: TRBJ2-7; length: 10; DNA: TGCAGCGTCGGGTTTAAAGAGCAGTACTTC; CDR3: CSVGFKEQYF
D: -; size: -; V: TRBV29-1; J: TRBJ2-7; length: 13; DNA: TGCAGCGCCCTGGGGGGCTTGCCGTACGAGCAGTACTTC; CDR3: CSALGGLPYEQYF
D: TRBD1; size: -; V: TRBV30; J: TRBJ1-3; length: 14; DNA: TGTGCCTGGGGCACAGGGGGCTCTGGAAACACCATATATTTT; CDR3: CAWGTGGSGNTIYF
D: -; size: once; V: TRBV18; J: TRBJ2-7; length: 13; DNA: TGTGCCAGCTCACCGGACATGTCCTACGAGCAGTACTTC; CDR3: CASSPDMSYEQYF
D: -; size: -; V: TRBV14; J: TRBJ2-4; length: 14; DNA: TGTGCCAGCAGCCGGGACACGGCCCTCAACATTCAGTACTTC; CDR3: CASSRDTALNIQYF
D: -; size: -; V: TRBV10-3; J: TRBJ1-1; length: 14; DNA: TGTGCCATCGCCCCCCCCCAGCGAAGGTGTAGTGCTTTCTTT; CDR3: CAIAPPQRRCSAFF
D: TRBD1; size: -; V: TRBV7-3; J: TRBJ1-2; length: 13; DNA: TGTGCCAGCAGTACAACAGGGGTGTATGGCTACACCTTC; CDR3: CASSTTGVYGYTF
D: TRBD2; size: -; V: TRBV29-1; J: TRBJ2-5; length: 12; DNA: TGCAGCGTTGGGGGGAGGGCCGAGACCCAGTACTTC; CDR3: CSVGGRAETQYF
D: -; size: -; V: TRBV27; J: TRBJ2-5; length: 13; DNA: TGTGCCAGCAGTTTCCGACGCTTGGAGACCCAGTACTTC; CDR3: CASSFRRLETQYF
D: TRBD1; size: -; V: TRBV10-3; J: TRBJ1-2; length: 14; DNA: TGTGCCATTTCGACAGGGGGCGGATTCTATGGCTACACCTTC; CDR3: CAISTGGGFYGYTF
D: -; size: once; V: TRBV6-5; J: TRBJ2-7; length: 15; DNA: TGTGCCAGCACCCCACTACGGGGCAGATCCTACGAGCAGTACTTC; CDR3: CASTPLRGRSYEQYF
D: -; size: once; V: TRBV6-6; J: TRBJ1-2; length: 13; DNA: TGTGCCAGCAGCCTTAATATACTTGATGGCTACACCTTC; CDR3: CASSLNILDGYTF
D: -; size: -; V: TRBV27; J: TRBJ1-5; length: 12; DNA: TGTGCCAGCAGTTTTATCGGGAAGGCCCAGCATTTT; CDR3: CASSFIGKAQHF
D: -; size: -; V: TRBV7-2; J: TRBJ2-7; length: 14; DNA: TGTGCCAGCAGCTCCGACAGGTCCTCCCGGGAGCAGTACTTC; CDR3: CASSSDRSSREQYF
D: -; size: -; V: TRBV19; J: TRBJ1-5; length: 16; DNA: TGTGCCAGTAGCTCTGGGGGACTCTTTGGCAATCAGCCCCAGCATTTT; CDR3: CASSSGGLFGNQPQHF
D: -; size: -; V: TRBV11-2; J: TRBJ2-2; length: 14; DNA: TGTGCCAGCAGTCTCCAGGCTAGCACCGGGGAGCTGTTTTTT; CDR3: CASSLQASTGELFF
D: TRBD2; size: -; V: TRBV10-3; J: TRBJ2-3; length: 16; DNA: TGTGCCATCGCTACTGGGACTAGCGGGAGATCAGATACGCAGTATTTT; CDR3: CAIATGTSGRSDTQYF
D: -; size: -; V: TRBV2; J: TRBJ1-2; length: 11; DNA: TGTGCCAGCAGTATCCTCTATGGCTACACCTTC; CDR3: CASSILYGYTF
D: -; size: once; V: TRBV4-1; J: TRBJ2-4; length: 20; DNA: TGCGCCAGCAGCCCCAAACCGGGCCAGTCCCTCATACTAGCCAAAAACATTCAGTACTTC; CDR3: CASSPKPGQSLILAKNIQYF
D: TRBD2; size: once; V: TRBV29-1; J: TRBJ2-3; length: 14; DNA: TGCAGCGCTCCGGTGGGCAGCGGGAGTGGTACGCAGTATTTT; CDR3: CSAPVGSGSGTQYF
D: -; size: -; V: TRBV11-2; J: TRBJ1-2; length: 14; DNA: TGTGCCAGCAGCCCCCGCGGGATCGTCTATGGCTACACCTTC; CDR3: CASSPRGIVYGYTF